This TCR beta chain comes out of a study of cytomegalovirus exposure and HLA in healthy donors. The PCR contained 60 Vbeta and 13 Jbeta primers. Libraries were prepared by immunoSEQ multiplex PCR; TCRdb keeps only in-frame clonotypes and omits some of them. The sample yields about 170,000 clones, 70% to 90% seen once. The clonotype comes from a young man in good health and CMV-seropositive. What was sequenced was PBMCs.

CDR3 sequence reads: CASSSDTGGTDTQYF. The DNA for the CDR3 is TGCGCCAGCAGCTCCGACACCGGTGGCACAGATACGCAGTATTTT. V is TRBV5-1 and J is TRBJ2-3; D not certain. Germline V gene lookup returns CDR1 SGHRS and CDR2 YFSETQ. Trimming took off 3 bases at V and 1 base at J, with 12 bases between the two ends. This CDR3 has 15 residues.